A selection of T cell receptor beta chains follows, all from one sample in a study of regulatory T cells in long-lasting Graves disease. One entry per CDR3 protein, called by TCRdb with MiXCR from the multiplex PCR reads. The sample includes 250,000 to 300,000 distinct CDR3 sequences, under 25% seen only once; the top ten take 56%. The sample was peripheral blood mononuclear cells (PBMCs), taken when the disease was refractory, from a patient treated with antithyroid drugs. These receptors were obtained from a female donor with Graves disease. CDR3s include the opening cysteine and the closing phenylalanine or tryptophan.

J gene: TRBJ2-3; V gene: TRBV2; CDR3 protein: CASSGLADTQYF
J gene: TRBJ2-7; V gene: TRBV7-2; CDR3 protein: CASSLDAWNAAYEQYF
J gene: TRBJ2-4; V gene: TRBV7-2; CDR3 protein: CASSLAGGSGKNIQYF
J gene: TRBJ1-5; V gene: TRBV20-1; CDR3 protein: CSARGRGLGPQHF
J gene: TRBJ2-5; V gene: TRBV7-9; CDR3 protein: CASSLGNLLGGTQYF
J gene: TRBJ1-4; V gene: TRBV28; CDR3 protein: CASIPGQGWEKLFF
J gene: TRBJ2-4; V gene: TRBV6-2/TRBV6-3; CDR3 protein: CASSEPVGVLAKNIQYF
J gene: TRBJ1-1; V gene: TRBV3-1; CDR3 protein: CASSPAAVENTEAFF
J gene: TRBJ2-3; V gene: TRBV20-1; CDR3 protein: CSARDLRERADTQYF
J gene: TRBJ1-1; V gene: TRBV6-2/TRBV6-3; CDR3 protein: CASKVGVTEAFF
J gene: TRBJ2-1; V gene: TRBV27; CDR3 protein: CASFGLAGNNEQFF
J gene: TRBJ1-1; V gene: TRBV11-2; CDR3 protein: CASSLAAGLNTEAFF
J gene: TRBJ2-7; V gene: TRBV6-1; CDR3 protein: CASRGTATYEQYF
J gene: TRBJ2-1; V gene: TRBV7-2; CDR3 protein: CASSLVLASNEQFF
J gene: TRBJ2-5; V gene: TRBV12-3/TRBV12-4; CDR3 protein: CASSWGGDGTQYF
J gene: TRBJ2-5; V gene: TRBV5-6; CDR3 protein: CASSLNSAGGQETQYF
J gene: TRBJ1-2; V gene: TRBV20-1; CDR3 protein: CSAKVTEAPYGYTF
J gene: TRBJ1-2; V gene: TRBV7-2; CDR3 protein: CASSPHQNSYGYTF
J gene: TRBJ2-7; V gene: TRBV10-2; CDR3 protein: CASSEHSYEQYF
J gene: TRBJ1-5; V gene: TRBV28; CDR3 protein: CASRDTPGQVMGSNQPQHF
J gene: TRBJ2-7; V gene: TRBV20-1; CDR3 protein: CSAGDLAYEQYF
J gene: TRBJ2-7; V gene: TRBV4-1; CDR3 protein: CASSQGERPGPRPGAEQYF